These T cell receptor beta chains were read from a single sample in a study of T cell responses to AZD1222 COVID-19 vaccine. Only in-frame clones appear in the TCRdb table, and some are missing; sequencing was by immunoSEQ multiplex PCR. This sample has about 84,000 clones; 75% to 90% occur once, and the top ten carry 31%. Sample: peripheral blood, taken on day 0 of AZD1222 vaccination. The origin of the receptors is an adult in good health. CDR3s include the opening cysteine and the closing phenylalanine or tryptophan. Each record gives: D gene, CDR3 length, clone size, J gene, V gene, CDR3 DNA, CDR3 protein. A D gene is named only where the DNA matches it firmly. Not every row has a clone size; where given, it reads once, few, many or a size class.

NA,14,NA,TRBJ2-1,TRBV7-9,TGTGCCAGCAGCTTCGAGTCAGGGATATATGAGCAGTTCTTC,CASSFESGIYEQFF
TRBD2,13,few,TRBJ2-1,TRBV12-5,TGTGCTAGTGGTTTTCGGCTAGCGGGAGGGGAGTTCTTC,CASGFRLAGGEFF
NA,16,NA,TRBJ2-6,TRBV19,TGTGCCAGTAGTCCGTGGAAGTTCTCTGGGGCCAACGTCCTGACTTTC,CASSPWKFSGANVLTF
TRBD2,17,few,TRBJ2-1,TRBV11-3,TGTGCCAGCAGCCACCGGGGACTAGCGTACTCCTACAATGAGCAGTTCTTC,CASSHRGLAYSYNEQFF
TRBD1,14,NA,TRBJ1-2,TRBV28,TGTGCCAGCAACCTGGGACAGGGAGGCTATGGCTACACCTTC,CASNLGQGGYGYTF
TRBD1,15,NA,TRBJ1-2,TRBV6-5,TGTGCCAGCAGTACTCGGGACAGGGGGAACTATGGCTACACCTTC,CASSTRDRGNYGYTF
TRBD1,17,NA,TRBJ2-6,TRBV25-1,TGTGCCAGCAGTGGGGGACAGGGCCTCTCTGGGGCCAACGTCCTGACTTTC,CASSGGQGLSGANVLTF
NA,15,NA,TRBJ1-1,TRBV6-5,TGTGCCAGCAGTTACTCAGGGACCTGGGAACGGGAAGCTTTCTTT,CASSYSGTWEREAFF
NA,18,few,TRBJ2-2,TRBV27,TGTGCCAGCAGTTTAAGTGGACCTGACAAATTTTACACCGGGGAGCTGTTTTTT,CASSLSGPDKFYTGELFF
NA,16,NA,TRBJ2-2,TRBV6-5,TGTGCCAGCAGTTACTCGCTGGCGAGCCGCACCGGGGAGCTGTTTTTT,CASSYSLASRTGELFF
NA,15,NA,TRBJ1-4,TRBV7-2,TGTGCCAGCAGCCTAACCAGGGCCGACCATGAAAAACTGTTTTTT,CASSLTRADHEKLFF
TRBD2,19,NA,TRBJ2-7,TRBV7-7,TGTGCTAGCAGCTGCCCCGGGACTATAAAGAAGTTTCTATTCTACGAGCAGTACTTC,CASSCPGTIKKFLFYEQYF
NA,15,NA,TRBJ1-3,TRBV10-3,TGTGCCATCAGTGAGTCGGGGATCTCTGGAAACACCATATATTTT,CAISESGISGNTIYF
NA,13,NA,TRBJ2-7,TRBV5-3,TGTGCCAGAAGCGCCTGGGACTCCTACGAGCAGTACTTC,CARSAWDSYEQYF
NA,13,NA,TRBJ2-5,TRBV9,TGTGCCAGCAGCGTAGACCGCCAAGAGACCCAGTACTTC,CASSVDRQETQYF